This TCR beta chain was sequenced in a study of PD-1 blockade in mismatch repair-deficient tumors. Study background: Patients had 11 to 13 mismatch repair-deficient cancer types and were previously treated and progressing. Study outcomes and limitations: After pembrolizumab, tumor-resident clones rose rapidly, then generally contracted before radiologic responses.

Measured with immunoSEQ multiplex PCR; TCRdb has only the in-frame clones, and not every one. Of tens of thousands of clones listed, around 80% are singletons. TCR sequencing covered a few patients who responded to pembrolizumab. V was cut by 5 bases and J by 0 bases, with 11 bases left in between. The V gene's germline CDR1 is SEHNR and CDR2 FQNEAQ (reference sequence). The CDR3 is 15 residues long. This clone has more than one count but fewer than ten. What it recognizes is unknown. The receptor comes from an adult with mismatch repair-deficient cancer. J is TRBJ2-1 and V is TRBV7-9; D possibly uses TRBD1 or TRBD2 (5 bases each). This sample comprised peripheral blood, obtained 4 weeks after starting pembrolizumab. The CDR3 reads CASSRAGSSYNEQFF. Written as DNA, the CDR3 is TGTGCCAGCAGCCGTGCAGGGAGCTCCTACAATGAGCAGTTCTTC. Variable domain in full (rest from reference TRBV7-9 and TRBJ2-1): DTGVSQNPRHKITKRGQNVTFRCDPISEHNRLYWYRQTLGQGPEFLTYFQNEAQLEKSRLLSDRFSAERPKGSFSTLEIQRTEQGDSAMYLCASSRAGSSYNEQFFGPGTRLTVL.